These 22 T cell receptor beta chains share one sample of origin, sequenced in a study of post-analysis software for immune sequencing data (dated by TCRdb to between 2014 and 2017). Study-wide findings and limitations: Roughly 5 TRBV segments, including TRBV5-6, TRBV5-1 and TRBV20-1, were significantly more frequent in patients than controls.

Their cognate antigens are unknown. The library was obtained by PCR. Sequenced on an Illumina HiSeq 2500. To reduce PCR and sequencing biases, unique molecular identifiers were built into the TCR beta cDNA libraries. Using fastp trimming at Q25 and MiXCR clonotype assembly, TCRdb reanalyzed the public sequencing data and kept in-frame beta chains. A single entry per CDR3 protein holds the most common genes and DNA from its merged rows. Within this sample are roughly 170,000 distinct CDR3 sequences, with about 29% of them counted one time only. Roughly 1.6% of the sample is held by the ten biggest clonotypes. Sequenced sample: blood. These receptors all stem from a girl aged 10-17 years with multiple sclerosis.

The rearrangement uses TRBV5-1 and TRBJ1-1; possible D gene TRBD1, 6 bases. In germline, CDR1 is SGHRS, CDR2 YFSETQ. CDR3 length: 16 amino acids. Trimming left V 0 bases short and J 5 bases short, with 17 bases between. The CDR3 loop is CASSLAPDRTMTEAFF. The CDR3 DNA sequence: TGCGCCAGCAGCTTGGCCCCGGACAGAACAATGACTGAAGCTTTCTTT.

The genes are TRBV11-1 and TRBJ2-7; TRBD1 might be the D (6 bases). The CDR3 runs 16 residues. Germline V lookup: CDR1 SGHAT, CDR2 FQDESV (reference sequence). The V end was cut by 5 bases, the J end by 0 bases, with 17 bases between. Written as DNA, the CDR3 is TGTGCCAGCAGCAACCTACAGGGTATTCCCTCCTACGAGCAGTACTTC. Translated: CASSNLQGIPSYEQYF. The full variable domain, completed using reference TRBV11-1 and TRBJ2-7, is EAEVAQSPRYKITEKSQAVAFWCDPISGHATLYWYRQILGQGPELLVQFQDESVVDDSQLPKDRFSAERLKGVDSTLKIQPAELGDSAMYLCASSNLQGIPSYEQYFGPGTRLTVT.

This clonotype has at least ten counts. The J gene is TRBJ1-2, the V gene TRBV27; TRBD1 aligns across 9 bases. The V segment lost 6 bases and the J segment 8 bases; nucleotides outside the gene matches: 7. The CDR3 runs to 13 residues. Germline V gives CDR1 MNHEY, CDR2 SMNVEV (reference sequence). This CDR3 reads CASRRDRVSGYTF. The DNA for the CDR3 is TGTGCCAGCAGGAGGGACAGGGTCTCCGGCTACACCTTC.

The chain recombines TRBV9 with TRBJ2-5, with TRBD2 matching 10 bases. The J call may be incorrect, as the DNA end agrees better with TRBJ2-7. The CDR3 loop spans 16 amino acids. Germline V gene sequence: CDR1 SGDLS, CDR2 YYNGEE. CDR3 coding DNA: TGTGCCAGCAGCCCCCGTGGACTAGCGGAGGGATGCGAGCAGTACTTC. It translates to CASSPRGLAEGCEQYF.

The table lists this clonotype with many counts. The chain combines TRBV6-5 with TRBJ1-5; D may be TRBD1 (5 bases). This CDR3 is 15 amino acids long. Germline V gene sequence: CDR1 MNHEY, CDR2 SVGAGI. The V gene lost 0 bases and the J gene lost 5 bases, with 11 bases spanning the gap. The DNA for the CDR3 is TGTGCCAGCAGTTACTCAGCAGGGCTCGATCAGCCCCAGCATTTT. As protein: CASSYSAGLDQPQHF.

J is TRBJ2-3 and V is TRBV5-1, with TRBD2 as a possible D gene (6 bases). Deletions cut 2 bases from V and 4 bases from J, with 20 bases between. Germline V gives CDR1 SGHRS, CDR2 YFSETQ. CDR3 length: 17 amino acids. The CDR3 nucleotides are TGCGCCAGCAGCTTTCTAGGTTTCGGGAGACTCGCAGATACGCAGTATTTT. Its protein is CASSFLGFGRLADTQYF.

Comment on this clonotype: A much larger clone is a single base away; this may be a read error. This sequence joins TRBV6-5 and TRBJ2-3; TRBD1 matches at 11 bases. J lost 4 bases, V lost 11 bases, and 11 bases had no gene match. Per germline, CDR1 MNHEY and CDR2 SVGAGI. The CDR3 covers 15 residues. The CDR3 loop is CAGGRRDRGSDTQYF. The CDR3 DNA follows: TGTGCCGGCGGGCGGAGGGACAGGGGGTCAGATACGCAGTATTTT.

A word on this clonotype: Being one base from a much bigger clone, this may be a read error. This sequence joins TRBV20-1 and TRBJ2-7; D call uncertain. CDR1 is DFQATT and CDR2 is SNEGSKA in the germline V gene (reference sequence). The CDR3 is made up of 15 amino acids. The CDR3: CGARDSQLGLYEQYF. The CDR3 nucleotides read TGCGGTGCTAGAGATTCACAGTTGGGTCTATACGAGCAGTACTTC.

In its sample, this clonotype was seen a few times. This sequence joins TRBV7-6 and TRBJ1-1; D is ambiguous. Between the trimmed V and J ends, which lost 5 bases and 4 bases, there was a span of 17 bases. CDR1 is SGHVS and CDR2 is FNYEAQ in the germline V gene. There are 15 residues in the CDR3. CDR3 residues: CASSLDPGEGTEAFF. CDR3 nucleotide sequence: TGTGCCAGCAGCCTCGACCCCGGGGAGGGCACTGAAGCTTTCTTT.

This clonotype came up many times. The chain employs TRBV5-1 and TRBJ2-1; D possibly corresponds to TRBD2 (6 bases). Deletions cut 3 bases from V and 7 bases from J, with 11 bases between. Germline V gene data show CDR1 as SGHRS and CDR2 as YFSETQ. CDR3 length: 13 residues. The CDR3 loop reads CASSYSGENEQFF. The CDR3 bases are TGCGCCAGCAGCTATTCGGGGGAGAATGAGCAGTTCTTC.

The table lists this clonotype with a few counts. The chain joins TRBV15 to TRBJ2-5; no firm D call. The length of the CDR3 is 13 residues. V lost 2 bases and J 11 bases, leaving 15 bases between the germline ends. Germline V gives CDR1 LNHNV, CDR2 YYDKDF (reference sequence). CDR3 region: CATSRYISSEQYF. The DNA of the CDR3 is TGTGCCACCAGCAGATATATCTCCTCTGAGCAGTACTTC. Filled out from reference TRBV15 and TRBJ2-5, the complete variable domain reads DAMVIQNPRYQVTQFGKPVTLSCSQTLNHNVMYWYQQKSSQAPKLLFHYYDKDFNNEADTPDNFQSRRPNTSFCFLDIRSPGLGDTAMYLCATSRYISSEQYFGPGTRLLVL.

In the case of this clonotype: Mismatch with germline at one junction end may stem from a read error. This chain joins TRBV28 and TRBJ1-4; possibly TRBD1 for D (5 bases). Germline lookup yields CDR1 MDHEN and CDR2 SYDVKM. CDR3 length equals 14 residues. DNA of the CDR3: TGTACCAGCAGTTTAGCGGGGGTTGCTGAAAAACTGTTTTTT. This gives the protein CTSSLAGVAEKLFF.

This clonotype was seen repeatedly, ten times or more. V is TRBV20-1 and J is TRBJ2-5; D is unclear. The CDR3 is made up of 14 amino acids. Germline loops: CDR1 DFQATT, CDR2 SNEGSKA (reference sequence). V was clipped by 0 bases and J by 10 bases, with 18 bases between them. The CDR3 DNA sequence: TGCAGTGCTAGAGAGCCGACCGCCCGCAACGACCAGTACTTC. As protein: CSAREPTARNDQYF.

The rearrangement uses TRBV20-1 and TRBJ2-1, with 11 positions matching TRBD2. CDR3 length equals 16 residues. Germline assignment: CDR1 DFQATT and CDR2 SNEGSKA (reference sequence). V lost 2 bases to trimming and J lost 4 bases; unmatched junction nucleotides: 7. CDR3 sequence (DNA): TGCAGTGCTAGAAAGGAAGGGACTAGCGGATACAATGAGCAGTTCTTC. Its translation: CSARKEGTSGYNEQFF.

Only a few counts were recorded for this clonotype. The rearrangement joins TRBV12-3 or TRBV12-4 to TRBJ2-7, with D unresolved. With 2 bases removed from V and 0 bases from J, the gap between germline ends came to 8 bases. The CDR3 loop spans 14 amino acids. The CDR3 is CASSLMASSYEQYF. CDR3 nucleotide sequence: TGTGCCAGCAGTTTAATGGCGAGCTCCTACGAGCAGTACTTC.

The chain links TRBV27 to TRBJ2-5, with D maybe TRBD2 (5 bases). The CDR3 length is 12 residues. CDR1 and CDR2 from the germline V gene are MNHEY and SMNVEV (reference sequence). With 3 bases removed from V and 5 bases from J, the gap between germline ends came to 7 bases. CDR3 protein: CASSFPGETQYF. CDR3 sequence (DNA): TGTGCCAGCAGTTTCCCGGGGGAGACCCAGTACTTC.

The chain combines TRBV7-8 with TRBJ2-7; possible D gene TRBD1, 5 bases. In germline, CDR1 is SGHVS, CDR2 FQNEAQ. V shed 8 bases and J shed 2 bases, with 19 bases lying between them. The CDR3 extends over 15 amino acids. The CDR3 loop reads CASRLTVSGTYEQYF. DNA for the CDR3: TGTGCCAGCCGTTTGACAGTAAGTGGGACCTACGAGCAGTACTTC.

The chain links TRBV7-9 to TRBJ1-1; no firm D call. The V gene lost 1 base and the J gene lost 7 bases, with 7 bases spanning the gap. CDR3 length: 12 residues. Germline V gene sequence: CDR1 SEHNR, CDR2 FQNEAQ (reference sequence). CDR3 bases: TGTGCCAGCAGCTTAGTAACGAATGAAGCTTTCTTT. Residues: CASSLVTNEAFF.

Notes on this clonotype: A read error may be the cause here, since a much bigger clone is one base away. The rearrangement uses TRBV29-1 and TRBJ2-5; 14 bases map to TRBD2. Germline V gene data show CDR1 as SQVTM and CDR2 as ANQGSEA. V dropped 4 bases and J dropped 11; count of bases not matched to a gene: 12. The CDR3 totals 15 residues. In nucleotides, the CDR3 is TGCAGCGTTGGACTAGCGGGAGGGTCTCTGTTCAAGCAGTACTTC. Encoded protein: CSVGLAGGSLFKQYF.

This clonotype was found many times. The chain uses TRBV12-3 or TRBV12-4 and TRBJ2-7; tentatively, D is TRBD2 (6 bases). The V gene lost 9 bases and the J gene lost 0 bases, with 21 bases spanning the gap. This CDR3 contains 16 residues. The CDR3 here is CARDPQAGMSSYEQYF. Written as DNA, the CDR3 is TGTGCCAGAGACCCCCAGGCGGGGATGAGCTCCTACGAGCAGTACTTC.

This clonotype occurred many times. This chain uses TRBV5-1 with TRBJ2-1; either TRBD1 or TRBD2 may fit D (6 bases each). Looked up from germline, CDR1 is SGHRS and CDR2 is YFSETQ. The germline V and J ends were trimmed by 4 bases and 5 bases, with 16 bases remaining between them. This CDR3 contains 15 residues. The CDR3 region has the DNA TGCGCCAGCAGCCCTCCAGGGGCGGGGAACAATGAGCAGTTCTTC. Amino acids: CASSPPGAGNNEQFF.

This clonotype has a handful of counts. The rearrangement uses TRBV20-1 and TRBJ1-2; D call uncertain. This CDR3 region has 11 residues. V lost 1 base and J 7 bases, leaving 7 bases between the germline ends. The germline CDR1 and CDR2 sequences are DFQATT and SNEGSKA (reference sequence). The CDR3 loop reads CSARGGAGYTF. Here the CDR3 DNA reads TGCAGTGCTAGAGGAGGAGCTGGCTACACCTTC.